Below are 14 T cell receptor beta chains sequenced from a single sample in a study of blood T cells in healthy people across ages. A J-beta primer mix and a sample-barcoded 5' primer were used in a second PCR of about 7 to 12 cycles. MiXCR, applied by TCRdb to the 5' RACE reads, yields one record per CDR3 protein. The table shows 1.5 million to 2 million distinct CDR3 sequences, with about 31% occurring only once. Source material: blood. The receptors shown here come from a woman in her twenties or thirties in good health.

This sequence joins TRBV20-1 and TRBJ1-1; D uncertain. The CDR3 length is 14 residues. Germline-derived CDR1 and CDR2 are DFQATT and SNEGSKA (reference sequence). Trimming pared 6 bases from V and 1 base from J, leaving 15 bases between. The DNA for the CDR3 is TGCAGTGCCCCAGCTGGCAGTGAGAACACTGAAGCTTTCTTT. Protein: CSAPAGSENTEAFF.

The rearrangement links TRBV15 to TRBJ2-7; D remains unclear. The ends were cut back, 2 bases at V and 2 bases at J, with 7 bases in the middle. Germline CDR1 LNHNV, CDR2 YYDKDF (reference sequence). The CDR3 consists of 13 residues. CDR3 DNA: TGTGCCACCAGCAGACAGACCACCTACGAGCAGTACTTC. Its protein is CATSRQTTYEQYF.

The genes are TRBV20-1 and TRBJ1-4; 7 bases match TRBD1. Losses at the gene ends were 0 bases for V and 7 bases for J; bases not matched to a gene: 5. The germline V gene encodes CDR1 DFQATT and CDR2 SNEGSKA (reference sequence). This CDR3 has 14 residues. In DNA, the CDR3 is TGCAGTGCTAGAGATAAGGGGGCCGGTGAAAAACTGTTTTTT. It is translated as CSARDKGAGEKLFF.

With regard to this clonotype: This may be a read error, as it is one base from a much larger clone. The chain combines TRBV12-3 or TRBV12-4 with TRBJ1-1, with unresolved D. This CDR3 region has 13 residues. Trimming cost V 7 bases and J 1 base, with 10 bases left between them. CDR3 loop: CASTLRKNTEAFF. The CDR3 DNA follows: TGTGCCAGCACCCTTCGGAAGAACACTGAAGCTTTCTTT.

As to this clonotype: An end of the junction does not agree with germline; a read error may underlie this. This chain connects TRBV7-6 to TRBJ2-1, with 11 bases lining up with TRBD2. This CDR3 is built from 16 residues. Germline lookup yields CDR1 SGHVS and CDR2 FNYEAQ. The CDR3 here is CASSPQGLAEYNEQVF. The CDR3 DNA reads TGTGCCAGCAGCCCCCAGGGACTAGCGGAGTACAATGAGCAGGTCTTC. Combining the CDR3 with reference TRBV7-6 and TRBJ2-1 gives the whole variable domain GAGVSQSPRYKVTKRGQDVALRCDPISGHVSLYWYRQALGQGPEFLTYFNYEAQQDKSGLPNDRFSAERPEGSISTLTIQRTEQRDSAMYRCASSPQGLAEYNEQVFGPGTRLTVL.

The V gene is TRBV11-2, the J gene TRBJ2-1, with TRBD2 matching 10 bases. Germline V gene lookup returns CDR1 SGHAT and CDR2 FQNNGV. CDR3 size: 14 residues. V gave up 0 bases and J gave up 13 bases; unmatched junction bases: 6. CDR3: CASSLEPSGRAQFF. The CDR3 DNA follows: TGTGCCAGCAGCTTAGAACCGAGCGGGAGGGCACAGTTCTTC.

The rearrangement links TRBV7-9 to TRBJ1-4; 11 bases fit TRBD1. The CDR3 contains 16 residues. V trimming: 5 bases; J trimming: 7 bases; junction bases outside the gene matches: 9. Germline loops: CDR1 SEHNR, CDR2 FQNEAQ (reference sequence). The CDR3 loop reads CASSLGQGAVPEKLFF. The CDR3, as DNA: TGTGCCAGCAGCCTAGGACAGGGGGCCGTCCCTGAAAAACTGTTTTTT.

Ten or more counts support this clonotype. This chain links TRBV9 with TRBJ2-7, with D perhaps TRBD2 (6 bases). The CDR3 is 10 residues long. The germline V gene encodes CDR1 SGDLS and CDR2 YYNGEE. The V end was cut by 5 bases, the J end by 6 bases, with 6 bases between. CDR3 nucleotides: TGTGCCAGCAGGGGAGGCGAGCAGTACTTC. Translating gives CASRGGEQYF.

V is TRBV3-1 and J is TRBJ2-1; D gene unclear. V lost 5 bases to trimming and J lost 0 bases, with 8 bases between them. Per the germline V gene, CDR1 is LGHDT and CDR2 is YNNKEL (reference sequence). The CDR3 covers 14 residues. CDR3 sequence reads: CASSYATSYNEQFF. In DNA form, the CDR3 reads TGTGCCAGCAGCTATGCCACCTCCTACAATGAGCAGTTCTTC.

The chain uses TRBV7-8 and TRBJ2-1, with 11 nucleotides matching TRBD2. Trimming took 6 bases from V and 15 from J; bases not matched to a gene: 10. This CDR3 is built from 13 residues. CDR1 is SGHVS, CDR2 FQNEAQ, per germline. In DNA, the CDR3 is TGTGCCAGCAGTGACGTACTAGCGGGGGCGGGGTTCTTC. It codes for CASSDVLAGAGFF.

The rearrangement links TRBV20-1 to TRBJ2-1; D is possibly TRBD1 (6 bases). Germline CDR1 and CDR2: DFQATT and SNEGSKA (reference sequence). Between the trimmed V and J ends, which lost 0 bases and 7 bases, there was a span of 13 bases. This CDR3 spans 14 amino acids. This CDR3 reads CSARDRTGSNEQFF. In DNA, the CDR3 is TGCAGTGCTAGAGACCGAACAGGGAGTAATGAGCAGTTCTTC.

This clonotype has a handful of counts. The rearrangement uses TRBV20-1 and TRBJ2-7; no clear D. Trimming cost V 1 base and J 2 bases, with 18 bases left between them. CDR1 is DFQATT, CDR2 SNEGSKA, per germline (reference sequence). The CDR3 sequence is 16 residues long. As DNA, the CDR3 is TGCAGTGCTAGAGTAGGTTCTGGCCTGCTGACCTACGAGCAGTACTTC. Translation gives CSARVGSGLLTYEQYF.

This clonotype turned up a few times. The V call is TRBV6-2 or TRBV6-3, the J call TRBJ1-2; a weak D match, TRBD1 (5 bases). V lost 6 bases, J lost 8 bases, and 19 bases lay in between. CDR3 size: 14 residues. Germline CDR1 and CDR2: MNHEY and SVGEGT. CDR3 sequence: CASSLRGVLIGYTF. The CDR3 DNA reads as TGTGCCAGCAGCCTCAGAGGGGTCTTGATCGGCTACACCTTC.

In regard to this clonotype: A much bigger clone sits one base away, suggesting this may be a read error. The chain couples TRBV4-1 to TRBJ2-3; perhaps TRBD1 as D (5 bases). Germline CDR1 MGHRA, CDR2 YSYEKL. This CDR3 region has 13 residues. This CDR3 reads CAGSQKGLNTQYF. CDR3 bases: TGCGCCGGCAGCCAAAAGGGGCTGAATACGCAGTATTTT.